The 8 T cell receptor beta chains below all came from one sample that was sequenced in a study of patients and donors after allogeneic stem cell transplantation. TCRdb called the RT-PCR reads again in MiXCR, with one record for every CDR3 protein. In the table there are some 200,000 distinct CDR3 sequences, more than 35% of which are singletons. Material: blood, either unsorted or a sorted T cell fraction (not recorded which). The source is a human donor who was either an allogeneic HSCT recipient or a stem cell or donor lymphocyte infusion donor (not recorded which). It is not recorded whose cells these are; they may come from a transplant donor.

This clonotype was detected only a few times. This sequence joins TRBV29-1 and TRBJ1-4, with 11 bases identical to TRBD1. CDR1 SQVTM and CDR2 ANQGSEA come from the germline V gene. This CDR3 spans 15 amino acids. Trimming cost V 1 base and J 7 bases; bases outside gene matches: 5. CDR3 in amino acids: CSVEGTGGGTEKLFF. DNA for the CDR3: TGCAGCGTTGAAGGGACAGGGGGCGGTACTGAAAAACTGTTTTTT.

As concerns this clonotype: A junction boundary mismatches the germline segment, possibly from a read error. This chain uses TRBV12-3 or TRBV12-4 with TRBJ1-6, with D possibly TRBD1 on 6 matching bases. This CDR3 is built from 14 residues. CDR3: CASSTGHMNSPLHF. In nucleotides, the CDR3 is TGTGCCAGCAGTACGGGACATATGAATTCACCCCTTCACTTT.

This clonotype appeared a few times. J is TRBJ1-1 and V is TRBV6-5, with D uncertain. There are 19 residues in the CDR3. From germline, CDR1 is MNHEY and CDR2 SVGAGI. The V gene lost 6 bases and the J gene lost 1 base, with 27 bases spanning the gap. Written as DNA, the CDR3 is TGTGCCAGCAGCACTACCCAACGTATTGACGGACCTCGGAACACTGAAGCTTTCTTT. Translation: CASSTTQRIDGPRNTEAFF.

This clonotype was found a few times. This chain connects TRBV28 to TRBJ2-2, with a possible D match to TRBD2 (7 bases). V was shortened by 6 bases and J by 6 bases, with 17 bases between the two germline ends. Germline V lookup: CDR1 MDHEN, CDR2 SYDVKM. This CDR3 spans 15 amino acids. The CDR3: CASSTRGGFAGELFF. CDR3 DNA sequence: TGTGCCAGCAGCACGAGGGGGGGCTTCGCCGGGGAGCTGTTTTTT.

In DNA, the CDR3 is TGTGCCAGCCGGAGAGTAGGGTCGAATGAGCAGTTCTTC. Translation: CASRRVGSNEQFF. The rearrangement joins TRBV7-3 to TRBJ2-1; D not resolved. Trimming removed 8 bases from V and 7 bases from J, with 15 bases in between. The CDR3 totals 13 residues. CDR1 is SGHTA, CDR2 FQGTGA, per germline.

This clonotype was seen more than once but under ten times. CDR3: CASSLFLHDSTEAFF. CDR3 bases: TGCGCCAGCAGCTTGTTTCTCCACGACAGCACTGAAGCTTTCTTT. V is TRBV5-1 and J is TRBJ1-1; perhaps TRBD1 as D (5 bases). Germline V CDR1 and CDR2: SGHRS, YFSETQ. The V gene lost 1 base and the J gene lost 4 bases, with 14 bases spanning the gap. The CDR3 totals 15 residues.

The genes are TRBV12-3 or TRBV12-4 and TRBJ1-1; D call uncertain. Deletions cut 6 bases from V and 1 base from J, with 9 bases between. This CDR3 contains 13 residues. The CDR3 sequence: CASRPGENTEAFF. The CDR3 region has the DNA TGTGCCAGCAGACCAGGAGAGAACACTGAAGCTTTCTTT.

This clonotype appeared a few times. This chain joins TRBV6-5 and TRBJ2-1, with 7 positions matching TRBD2. J gave up 2 bases and V 3 bases, and 10 bases lay outside the gene matches. This CDR3 spans 17 amino acids. Germline V gives CDR1 MNHEY, CDR2 SVGAGI. CDR3: CASSYTPAGAPYNEQFF. CDR3 bases: TGTGCCAGCAGTTATACCCCCGCGGGAGCCCCCTACAATGAGCAGTTCTTC.